The source of this T cell receptor beta chain is a study of control samples from healthy donors and cancer patients. Profiled with immunoSEQ multiplex PCR; TCRdb holds only in-frame clones, not every one. This sample carries some 95,000 clones, around nine tenths of them seen once, and the ten largest clones take approximately 3%. The CDR3 is 16 residues long. CDR1 SGHRS and CDR2 YFSETQ come from the germline V gene. Trimming removed 7 bases from V and 0 bases from J, with 20 bases in between. The rearrangement uses TRBV5-1 and TRBJ2-7, with D possibly matching TRBD2 (6 bases). This receptor was identified in a human donor in good health. The donor label of this sample is uncertain. Sequences were obtained from blood. CDR3 DNA sequence: TGCGCCAGCGGGAGCTATAGCGGTTCCAGCTCCTACGAGCAGTACTTC. Translation: CASGSYSGSSSYEQYF.